One sample yielded the 28 T cell receptor beta chains listed below, sequenced in a study of Graves' ophthalmopathy and Graves' hyperthyroidism. As the template, RNA transcripts were used to amplify TCR beta CDR3 regions. First-round RT-PCR employed HTBI primers, with a second-round multiplex PCR after it. One entry per CDR3 protein, called by TCRdb with MiXCR from the multiplex PCR reads. Of 360,000 or so distinct CDR3 sequences in the sample, around 19% were seen once. The sequenced sample was peripheral blood. The receptor set was obtained from a woman in her late teens or twenties with Graves' ophthalmopathy.

In its sample, this clonotype was seen many times. J is TRBJ2-7 and V is TRBV6-2 or TRBV6-3; D is undetermined. The germline gives CDR1 MNHEY, CDR2 SVGEGT. There are 17 residues in the CDR3. V shed 6 bases and J shed 3 bases, with 24 bases lying between them. In DNA, the CDR3 is TGTGCCAGCAGCGCTGTAGGGCGATCTACGGTATTCTACGAGCAGTACTTC. Its translation: CASSAVGRSTVFYEQYF.

This clonotype has a count of ten or more. This chain joins TRBV9 and TRBJ2-5; D gene uncertain. V was trimmed by 0 bases and J by 4 bases, leaving 7 bases between them. The CDR3 is 13 residues long. CDR1 and CDR2 (germline): SGDLS, YYNGEE. CDR3 coding DNA: TGTGCCAGCAGCGTAGCCCCCTCAGAGACCCAGTACTTC. Encoded protein: CASSVAPSETQYF.

The table lists this clonotype with many counts. The chain uses TRBV19 and TRBJ2-7; 9 bases are shared with TRBD1. Germline V gene lookup returns CDR1 LNHDA and CDR2 SQIVND (reference sequence). This CDR3 contains 17 residues. J lost 7 bases, V lost 10 bases, and 23 bases had no gene match. CDR3 sequence reads: CAIPRWTGAPNNREQYF. Written as DNA, the CDR3 is TGTGCCATCCCCCGATGGACAGGGGCCCCTAATAATAGAGAGCAGTACTTC. Full variable domain (remainder filled in from reference TRBV19 and TRBJ2-7): DGGITQSPKYLFRKEGQNVTLSCEQNLNHDAMYWYRQDPGQGLRLIYYSQIVNDFQKGDIAEGYSVSREKKESFPLTVTSAQKNPTAFYLCAIPRWTGAPNNREQYFGPGTRLTVT.

This clonotype was seen at least ten times. As DNA, the CDR3 is TGTGCCATCAGTGAGTTCGGACAGGGAGGCGAGCAGTACTTC. Amino acid sequence: CAISEFGQGGEQYF. This rearrangement joins TRBV10-3 to TRBJ2-7, with 8 bases fitting TRBD1. Unmatched junction bases numbered 5, after V lost 1 base and J lost 6 bases. CDR3 length: 14 amino acids. Germline V CDR1 and CDR2: ENHRY, SYGVKD.

The chain couples TRBV15 to TRBJ2-5; 12 bases are shared with TRBD2. The length of the CDR3 is 16 residues. Trimming removed 4 bases from V and 2 bases from J; junction bases left unmatched: 5. CDR1 is LNHNV, CDR2 YYDKDF, per germline (reference sequence). Written as DNA, the CDR3 is TGTGCCACCAGCAAAGGACTAGCGGGACTTCAAGAGACCCAGTACTTC. Translating gives CATSKGLAGLQETQYF.

This clonotype was recorded at least ten times. The rearrangement joins TRBV30 to TRBJ2-5, with 9 bases that match TRBD2. V lost 5 bases and J lost 5; bases outside the gene matches: 9. From germline, CDR1 is GTSNPN and CDR2 SVGIG (reference sequence). The CDR3 length is 14 residues. The CDR3 sequence is CAWLTSGPGETQYF. The CDR3 DNA is TGTGCCTGGCTGACTAGCGGCCCCGGGGAGACCCAGTACTTC.

This clonotype was seen at least ten times. This chain connects TRBV12-3 or TRBV12-4 to TRBJ2-2; the match to TRBD2 covers 7 bases. CDR3 length equals 16 residues. Losses at the gene ends were 6 bases for V and 5 bases for J; bases not matched to a gene: 12. In nucleotides, the CDR3 is TGTGCCAGCAGATCTCCCGGGGAGGGCAGTACCGGGGAGCTGTTTTTT. Residues: CASRSPGEGSTGELFF.

A single count supports this clonotype. V usage is TRBV28 and J usage is TRBJ1-1, with D perhaps TRBD1 (5 bases). CDR3 length: 15 residues. V was pared by 5 bases and J by 3 bases, with 16 bases between. Per the germline V gene, CDR1 is MDHEN and CDR2 is SYDVKM. CDR3 in amino acids: CASSPWTRRDTEAFF. The CDR3 coding sequence is TGTGCCAGCAGTCCGTGGACAAGGCGGGACACTGAAGCTTTCTTT.

This clonotype showed up many times. The chain combines TRBV30 with TRBJ2-7; 9 bases are shared with TRBD2. Germline CDR1 reads GTSNPN; CDR2 reads SVGIG (reference sequence). The CDR3 totals 15 residues. V was clipped by 0 bases and J by 4 bases; unmatched bases: 7. CDR3: CAWSVRLAGKYEQYF. CDR3 sequence (DNA): TGTGCCTGGAGTGTACGGCTAGCGGGGAAATACGAGCAGTACTTC.

In its sample, this clonotype was seen many times. The chain has TRBV6-5 and TRBJ2-6; D might be TRBD1 (5 bases). Trimming stripped 7 bases from V and 1 base from J, with 11 bases between. This CDR3 comprises 15 residues. CDR1 MNHEY and CDR2 SVGAGI come from the germline V gene. The CDR3 sequence: CASTLGDSGANVLTF. The DNA of the CDR3 is TGTGCCAGCACTCTAGGGGATTCTGGGGCCAACGTCCTGACTTTC.

This clonotype was seen many times. This chain uses TRBV27 with TRBJ2-7; 9 bases line up with TRBD2. The germline V gene has CDR1 MNHEY and CDR2 SMNVEV (reference sequence). CDR3 length equals 15 residues. V was pared by 6 bases and J by 4 bases, with 10 bases of the junction left unmatched. In nucleotides, the CDR3 is TGTGCCAGCAGGGACGCGGGAGGGCCCAAATACGAGCAGTACTTC. It translates to CASRDAGGPKYEQYF.

This clonotype came up a few times. The chain employs TRBV3-1 and TRBJ2-2, with D hard to call. CDR3 length: 16 amino acids. Germline CDR1 is LGHDT and CDR2 is YNNKEL (reference sequence). Trimming pared 8 bases from V and 0 bases from J, leaving 16 bases between. The CDR3 loop is CASRPRDWTNTGELFF. In DNA form, the CDR3 reads TGTGCCAGCCGCCCACGCGATTGGACGAACACCGGGGAGCTGTTTTTT.

The rearrangement joins TRBV7-6 to TRBJ2-7; 9 positions agree with TRBD2. Trimming took 5 bases from V and 5 from J; bases not matched to a gene: 7. Germline values: CDR1 SGHVS, CDR2 FNYEAQ. The length of the CDR3 is 14 residues. CDR3 DNA sequence: TGTGCCAGCAGCCGTTTAGCGGGAGTGGACGAGCAGTACTTC. This translates into CASSRLAGVDEQYF.

The chain recombines TRBV6-5 with TRBJ2-7; 7 nucleotides align to TRBD1. The CDR3 is 13 residues long. J gave up 5 bases and V 3 bases, and 4 bases lay outside the gene matches. Germline CDR1 reads MNHEY; CDR2 reads SVGAGI. CDR3 sequence: CASSYLTGDEQYF. In nucleotides, the CDR3 is TGTGCCAGCAGTTATCTTACAGGGGACGAGCAGTACTTC.

This chain links TRBV7-8 with TRBJ2-7, with TRBD1 identical over 10 bases. CDR1 is SGHVS, CDR2 FQNEAQ, per germline. The junction had 5 bases not matched to a gene; V was cut back by 3 bases and J by 3 bases. The CDR3 spans 15 residues. The CDR3 DNA reads as TGTGCCAGCAGCTTGGGACAGGGGACCATCTACGAGCAGTACTTC. Its protein product is CASSLGQGTIYEQYF.

Here the CDR3 reads CASSLGTYQPQHF. The CDR3 DNA reads as TGTGCCAGCAGTTTGGGGACGTACCAGCCCCAGCATTTT. The chain has TRBV25-1 and TRBJ1-5; a weak D match, TRBD1 (5 bases). The ends were cut back, 5 bases at V and 7 bases at J, with 12 bases in the middle. The CDR3 is 13 amino acids. The germline gives CDR1 MGHDK, CDR2 SYGVNS. Full variable domain (remainder filled in from reference TRBV25-1 and TRBJ1-5): EADIYQTPRYLVIGTGKKITLECSQTMGHDKMYWYQQDPGMELHLIHYSYGVNSTEKGDLSSESTVSRIRTEHFPLTLESARPSHTSQYLCASSLGTYQPQHFGDGTRLSIL.

This clonotype was counted many times. An end of the junction does not agree with germline; a read error may underlie this. This chain connects TRBV2 to TRBJ1-1, with D uncertain. CDR1 is SNHLY and CDR2 is FYNNEI in the germline V gene. This CDR3 is 13 amino acids long. The CDR3 spells CASRTGRNTGAFF. DNA for the CDR3: TGTGCCAGCAGAACCGGGAGAAACACTGGAGCTTTCTTT.

This clonotype was counted many times. The CDR3 coding sequence is TGTGCCAGCAGCGCAAGCGGGCGAGGGACCTACGAGCAGTACTTC. Its protein is CASSASGRGTYEQYF. This chain uses TRBV4-2 with TRBJ2-7; possible D gene TRBD2, 6 bases. Between the trimmed V and J ends, which lost 5 bases and 2 bases, there was a span of 16 bases. Germline CDR1 is LGHNA and CDR2 is YNFKEQ. The CDR3 length is 15 residues.

CDR3 coding DNA: TGTGCCAGCACTCCGACAGGGGCATATCAGCCCCAGCATTTT. It is translated as CASTPTGAYQPQHF. The chain is built from TRBV6-1 and TRBJ1-5, with 8 nucleotides matching TRBD1. CDR1 and CDR2 from the germline V gene are MNHNS and SASEGT. The trim removed 7 bases at V and 5 bases at J, leaving 7 bases unmatched. This CDR3 is 14 amino acids long.

This clonotype was seen many times. The J gene is TRBJ2-7, the V gene TRBV7-2, with 7 bases lining up with TRBD2. V trimming: 5 bases; J trimming: 5 bases; junction bases outside the gene matches: 9. The CDR3 loop spans 14 amino acids. Germline CDR1 and CDR2: SGHTA and FQGNSA. The CDR3 region has the DNA TGTGCCAGCAGCCCGCACGAGGGGAGGGACGAGCAGTACTTC. The encoded protein is CASSPHEGRDEQYF.

This clonotype appeared many times. The gene calls are TRBV12-3 or TRBV12-4 and TRBJ2-2, with D hard to call. The V gene lost 6 bases and the J gene lost 2 bases, with 10 bases spanning the gap. CDR3 length: 14 amino acids. The CDR3 DNA reads as TGTGCCAGCAGATCCACGACTAACACCGGGGAGCTGTTTTTT. Protein: CASRSTTNTGELFF.

The rearrangement uses TRBV19 and TRBJ1-1; D may be TRBD1 (6 bases). The ends were cut back, 5 bases at V and 5 bases at J, with 15 bases in the middle. CDR3 size: 14 residues. Germline-derived CDR1 and CDR2 are LNHDA and SQIVND (reference sequence). CDR3 amino acids: CASSSGHRRTEAFF. CDR3 nucleotide sequence: TGTGCCAGTAGTTCGGGACACCGTCGGACTGAAGCTTTCTTT.

This clonotype was seen ten or more times. The J gene is TRBJ2-7, the V gene TRBV6-4; a possible D gene is TRBD1 (6 bases). CDR1 is MRHNA, CDR2 SNTAGT, per germline. The V gene lost 7 bases and the J gene lost 4 bases, with 14 bases spanning the gap. The CDR3 is 13 residues long. The CDR3 DNA follows: TGTGCCAGCATAGGGGGAATCCCATACGAGCAGTACTTC. Its protein product is CASIGGIPYEQYF.

The CDR3 spells CASRGASGYEQYF. The CDR3 DNA reads as TGTGCCAGCAGGGGGGCTAGCGGCTACGAGCAGTACTTC. The chain has TRBV6-1 and TRBJ2-7; D possibly corresponds to TRBD2 (7 bases). Germline V lookup: CDR1 MNHNS, CDR2 SASEGT. The CDR3 totals 13 residues. The V and J ends lost 6 bases and 3 bases respectively, with 12 bases between them.

This clonotype appeared many times. CDR3 residues: CASSTRTGTGSYEQYF. The CDR3, as DNA: TGTGCCAGTAGTACCCGTACCGGGACAGGCTCCTACGAGCAGTACTTC. V and J are TRBV19 and TRBJ2-7; 8 bases align to TRBD1. There are 16 residues in the CDR3. Germline values: CDR1 LNHDA, CDR2 SQIVND (reference sequence). V was pared by 4 bases and J by 0 bases, with 8 bases of the junction left unmatched.

The chain carries TRBV27 and TRBJ1-1; D is uncertain. The V gene lost 4 bases and the J gene lost 1 base, with 10 bases spanning the gap. Germline loops: CDR1 MNHEY, CDR2 SMNVEV (reference sequence). CDR3 length: 14 amino acids. This CDR3 is CASSSLTENTEAFF. CDR3 DNA: TGTGCCAGCAGTTCGCTGACCGAGAACACTGAAGCTTTCTTT.

This clonotype was detected ten times or more. The V call is TRBV20-1, the J call TRBJ1-1; tentatively, D is TRBD1 (6 bases). CDR3 length: 15 residues. The V end lost 3 bases, the J end lost 0 bases, and 14 bases lay between the germline ends. From germline, CDR1 is DFQATT and CDR2 SNEGSKA (reference sequence). CDR3 in amino acids: CSARIGGNMNTEAFF. The CDR3 DNA sequence: TGCAGTGCTAGGATAGGGGGTAATATGAACACTGAAGCTTTCTTT.

The table lists this clonotype with a count of one. The chain joins TRBV28 to TRBJ1-5, with D possibly matching TRBD1 (5 bases). The CDR3 contains 15 residues. The germline V gene encodes CDR1 MDHEN and CDR2 SYDVKM. Trimming pared 2 bases from V and 3 bases from J, leaving 11 bases between. The CDR3, as DNA: TGTGCCAGCAGTTTAGTACAGGCGGACAATCAGCCCCAGCATTTT. Protein: CASSLVQADNQPQHF.